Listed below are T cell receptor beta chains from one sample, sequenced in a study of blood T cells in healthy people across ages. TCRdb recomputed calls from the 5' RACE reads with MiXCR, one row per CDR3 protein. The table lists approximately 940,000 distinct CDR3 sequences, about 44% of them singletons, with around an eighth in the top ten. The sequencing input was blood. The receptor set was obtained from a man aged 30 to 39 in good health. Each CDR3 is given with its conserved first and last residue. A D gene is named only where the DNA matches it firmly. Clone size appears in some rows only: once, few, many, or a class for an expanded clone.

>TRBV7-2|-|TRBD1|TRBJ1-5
TGTGCCAGCAGCTTATACCAGGGGGGGACTAATCAGCCCCAGCATTTT
CASSLYQGGTNQPQHF
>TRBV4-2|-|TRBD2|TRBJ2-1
TGTGCCAGCAGCCCGAGCGGGGGGGCGTCCAATGAGCAGTTCTTC
CASSPSGGASNEQFF
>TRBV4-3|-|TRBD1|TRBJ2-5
TGCGCCAGCAGCCGACGGTCACTGAGGGACAGCAGTAAAGAGACCCAGTACTTC
CASSRRSLRDSSKETQYF
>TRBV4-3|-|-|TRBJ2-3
TGCGCCAGCAGCCAAGAGTTACGGCGGTTACTCACAGATACGCAGTATTTT
CASSQELRRLLTDTQYF
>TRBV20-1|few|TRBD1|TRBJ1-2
TGCAGTGCTAGACCTGACAGGGGAGCTGGCTACACCTTC
CSARPDRGAGYTF
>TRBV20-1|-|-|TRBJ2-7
TGCAGTGCTAGAGATCGGACAGCCTGGAGCTCCTACGAGCAGTACTTC
CSARDRTAWSSYEQYF
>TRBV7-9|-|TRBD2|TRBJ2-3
TGTGCCAGCAGCCCGACTAGCAACACAGATACGCAGTATTTT
CASSPTSNTDTQYF
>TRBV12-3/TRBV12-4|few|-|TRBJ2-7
TGTGCCAGCAGTTTCGGCGGGACAGCTGCCTACGAGCAGTACTTC
CASSFGGTAAYEQYF
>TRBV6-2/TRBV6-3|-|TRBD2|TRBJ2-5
TGTGCCAGCACCGCTAGCGGGGGGATATCAGAGACCCAGTACTTC
CASTASGGISETQYF
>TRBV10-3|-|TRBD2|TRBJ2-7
TGTGCCATCAGTACCCCGGGACTAGCGGGGGGACTAACCTACGAGCAGTACTTC
CAISTPGLAGGLTYEQYF
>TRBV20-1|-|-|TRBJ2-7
TGCAGTGCTAGAGGGGATAACTACGAGCAGTACTTC
CSARGDNYEQYF
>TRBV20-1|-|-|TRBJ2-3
TGCAGTGCTAGAGGTCCTAGGACAGTCACAGATACGCAGTATTTT
CSARGPRTVTDTQYF
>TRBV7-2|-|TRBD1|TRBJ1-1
TGTGCCAGCAGCTTTCCTCCTGATACAGGGGTGAACACTGAAACTTTCTTT
CASSFPPDTGVNTETFF
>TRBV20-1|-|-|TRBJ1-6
TGCAGTGCTAGGGTACAGGGCTCCTATAATTCACCCTTCCACTTT
CSARVQGSYNSPFHF
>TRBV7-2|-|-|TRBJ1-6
TGTGCCAGCAGCTTAGAACAACTATATAATTCACCCCTCCACTTT
CASSLEQLYNSPLHF
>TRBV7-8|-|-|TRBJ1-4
TGTGCCAGCAGCTTAGGCCTCGCGGGGGGGAGGGATGAAAAACTGTTTTTT
CASSLGLAGGRDEKLFF
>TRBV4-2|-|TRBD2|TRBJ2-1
TGTGCCAGCAGCCCAAGTTCGTGGCGGGGGGTGAGGTACAATGAGCAGTTCTTC
CASSPSSWRGVRYNEQFF
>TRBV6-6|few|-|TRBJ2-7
TGTGCCAGCAATTCCCACTACGAGCAGTACTTC
CASNSHYEQYF
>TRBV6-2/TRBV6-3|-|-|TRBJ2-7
TGTGCCAGCAGTGAATACCAAAACTACGAGCAGTACTTC
CASSEYQNYEQYF
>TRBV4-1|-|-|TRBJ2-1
TGCGCCAGCAGCCAAGATCCACAGTTGTCCTACAATGAGCAGTTCTTC
CASSQDPQLSYNEQFF
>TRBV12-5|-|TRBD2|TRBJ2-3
TGTGCTAGTGGTTCGGGGACTAGGACAGATACGCAGTATTTT
CASGSGTRTDTQYF
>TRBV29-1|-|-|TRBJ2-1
TGCAGCGTTGAAAGGCTGGGGGGTGAGCAGTTCTTC
CSVERLGGEQFF
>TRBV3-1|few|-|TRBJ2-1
TGTGCCAGCAGCCAAAATGTCGGCCCAGGGGGGCGAAATGAGCAGTTCTTC
CASSQNVGPGGRNEQFF
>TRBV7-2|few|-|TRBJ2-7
TGTGCCAGCTCACCACCAGCTTCCTCCTACGAGCAGTACTTC
CASSPPASSYEQYF
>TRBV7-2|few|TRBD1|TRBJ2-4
TGTGCCAGCAGCTTAGGGGGACAGTCAATCATTCAGTACTTC
CASSLGGQSIIQYF
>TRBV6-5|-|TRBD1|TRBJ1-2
TGTGCCAGCAGTTGGACAGGCGAGGGCTATGGCTACACCTTC
CASSWTGEGYGYTF
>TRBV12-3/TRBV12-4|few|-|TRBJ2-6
TGTGCCAGTACCGGGCAGATAAACTCTGGGGCCAACGTCCTGACTTTC
CASTGQINSGANVLTF
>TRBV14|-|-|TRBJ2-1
TGTGCCGGCGGGCTCGGCTATTCCTACAATGAGCAGTTCTTC
CAGGLGYSYNEQFF
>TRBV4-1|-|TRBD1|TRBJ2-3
TGCGCCAGCAGCCACACCGGGGACAGATACGCGTATTTT
CASSHTGDRYAYF
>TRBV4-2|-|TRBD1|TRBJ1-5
TGTGCCAGCAGCCAAATAGACAGGGACAATCAGCCCCAGCATTTT
CASSQIDRDNQPQHF
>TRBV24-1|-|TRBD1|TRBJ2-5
TGTGCCACCAGTTCAGGAAGGACAGGGGTGAGAATCCGTGAGACCCAGTACTTC
CATSSGRTGVRIRETQYF
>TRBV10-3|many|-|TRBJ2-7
TGTGCCATCAGTGCCGACAGCTCCTACGAGCAGTACTTC
CAISADSSYEQYF
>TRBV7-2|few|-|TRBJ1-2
TGTGCCAGCAGCCAGCCCCCAACATTGGGAAGGAAAGGCTACACCTTC
CASSQPPTLGRKGYTF
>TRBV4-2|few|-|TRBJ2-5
TGTGCCAGCAGCCAAGACTCGGACTCTCGGCAAGAGACCCAGTACTTC
CASSQDSDSRQETQYF
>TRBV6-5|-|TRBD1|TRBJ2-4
TGTGCCAGCAGTTACTCCTGGGTCCCAGGACAGGGATCCGCCAAAAACATTCAGTACTTC
CASSYSWVPGQGSAKNIQYF
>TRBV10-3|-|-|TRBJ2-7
TGTGCCATCAGTTCAGGCCCCCTGAGCGGCGATGAGCAGTACTTC
CAISSGPLSGDEQYF
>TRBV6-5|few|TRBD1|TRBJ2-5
TGTGCCAGCAGTTACATCACAGGGGGCGAGGGAGAGACCCAGTACTTC
CASSYITGGEGETQYF
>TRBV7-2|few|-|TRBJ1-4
TGTGCCAGCAGCTTGTCCACAACTAATGAAAAACTGTTTTTT
CASSLSTTNEKLFF
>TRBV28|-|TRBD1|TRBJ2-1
TGTGCCAGCACCCCGACAGGGCATGAGCAGTTCTTC
CASTPTGHEQFF
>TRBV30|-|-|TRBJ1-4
TGTGCCTGGAGTTCCCCCGGGAAACTAGATGAAAAACTGTTTTTT
CAWSSPGKLDEKLFF
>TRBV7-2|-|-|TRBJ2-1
TGTGCCAGCAGCTTAGTCAAACAGGGAGGGTCAACCTACAATGGGCAGTTCTTC
CASSLVKQGGSTYNGQFF
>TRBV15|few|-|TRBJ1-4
TGTGCCACCAGCAGAGAGGTGACAGCCAGCAAACTGTTTTTT
CATSREVTASKLFF
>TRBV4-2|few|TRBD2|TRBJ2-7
TGTGCCAGCAGCCAAATGGGGGGGTGGTTGTACGAGCAGTACTTC
CASSQMGGWLYEQYF
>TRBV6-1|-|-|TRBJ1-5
TGTGCCAGCAGTGAGTCAGGTAGCAATCAGCCCCAGCATTTT
CASSESGSNQPQHF
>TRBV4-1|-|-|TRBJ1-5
TGCGCCAGCAGCCAAGACAGGGTGTATCAGCCCCAGCATTTT
CASSQDRVYQPQHF
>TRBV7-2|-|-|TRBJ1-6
TGTGCCAGCAGCTTACTCAGTCGTCAGGAGACCTATAATTCACCCCTCCACTTT
CASSLLSRQETYNSPLHF
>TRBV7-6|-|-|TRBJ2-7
TGTGCCAGCAGCTTAGCTGCCAGCGGCTACGAGCAGTACTTC
CASSLAASGYEQYF
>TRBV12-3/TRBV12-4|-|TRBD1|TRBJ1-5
TGTGCCAGCACTAGCACAGGGGAGGGCAATCAGCCCCAGCATTTT
CASTSTGEGNQPQHF
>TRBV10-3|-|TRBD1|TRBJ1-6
TGTGCCATCAGGACGACAGGGGAGGGATCACCCCTCCACTTT
CAIRTTGEGSPLHF
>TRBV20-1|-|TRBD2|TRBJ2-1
TGCAGTGCTATGGGACTAGCGGGTTGGAATGAGCAGTTCTTC
CSAMGLAGWNEQFF
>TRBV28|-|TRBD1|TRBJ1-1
TGTGCCAGCAGTGGTGGGACAGTGATTGTTGAAGCTTTCTTT
CASSGGTVIVEAFF
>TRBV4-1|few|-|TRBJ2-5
TGCGCCAGCAGCCACCACCCAGGGAGACAGAGTACTCAAGAGACCCAGTACTTC
CASSHHPGRQSTQETQYF
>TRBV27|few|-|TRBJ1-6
TGTGCCAGCAGTCTAGATGCAGGAGCAAATTCACCCCTCCACTTT
CASSLDAGANSPLHF
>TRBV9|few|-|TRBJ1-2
TGTGCCAGCAGCGTGGCCACAGGGAAAGCTAACTATGGCTACACCTTC
CASSVATGKANYGYTF
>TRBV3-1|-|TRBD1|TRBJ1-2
TGTGCCAGCAGCCTTGACAGGGTAGGTTGGAACTATGGCTACACCTTC
CASSLDRVGWNYGYTF
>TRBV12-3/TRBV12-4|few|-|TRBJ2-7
TGTGCCAGCAGTTTTATTGCCCCCTCCTACGAGCAGTACTTC
CASSFIAPSYEQYF
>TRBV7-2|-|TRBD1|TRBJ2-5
TGTGCCAGCAGCCCTGAGACAGGGGTGAAGACCCAGTACTTC
CASSPETGVKTQYF